Listed below are T cell receptor beta chains from one sample, sequenced in a study of blood T cell repertoires in COVID-19. The data were produced by immunoSEQ multiplex PCR, yet TCRdb's version contains in-frame clones alone and is incomplete. The data hold some 350,000 clones, with 89% observed a single time. Sequences were obtained from peripheral blood. The receptors derive from a woman aged 25 to 39 with COVID-19, enrolled during active disease. Both conserved end residues are trimmed from each CDR3.

V,CDR3
TRBV15,ATSSERDSGANVLT
TRBV5-1,ASSADRDAMGYT
TRBV29-1,SARSGGQGETQY
TRBV5-4,ASSPGIIDTQY
TRBV27,ASSLRGTGEIPTNEKLF
TRBV4-1,ASSQGTGPRGANVLT
TRBV14,ASSPARGDEQF
TRBV19,ASSWGPGGEQY
TRBV2,ASREGRDGELF
TRBV6-2/TRBV6-3,ASSDHSSGLTDTQY
TRBV19,ASSMPRGQADTQY
TRBV19,ASRNDRARAIQY
TRBV9,ASSVVSSSYEQY
TRBV6-2/TRBV6-3,ASSYSRWGDPQETQY
TRBV15,ATSTLAGGPSDTQY
TRBV11-2,ASSPGLGVTDTQY
TRBV6-2/TRBV6-3,ASSQDSGTSGASYNEQF
TRBV7-2,ASSLQGYNEAF
TRBV4-3,ASSQDRLNSPLH
TRBV19,ASSIKNRGQAEAF
TRBV24-1,ATSGGRDNYYNEQF
TRBV28,ASSPGLAPSTGELF
TRBV4-1,ASSQIQGMDGYT
TRBV5-1,ASSLTGGVGAF
TRBV10-3,AIAYRGPPMNTGELF
TRBV7-2,ASSQAGGPLMNTEAF
TRBV4-3,ASSQVAGLSTDTQY
TRBV21-1,ASSKALTVSTPSYEQY
TRBV19,ASSTGGQGGNTIY
TRBV12-3/TRBV12-4,ASSTGASGTQH
TRBV3-1/TRBV3-2,ASSQRLASYYNEQF
TRBV10-1,ASSSGGTTDTQY
TRBV4-1,ASSQDTREETQY
TRBV28,ASTPRGQGENTIY
TRBV18,ASSPAGAAERTEAF
TRBV7-2,ASSSKFFMNTEAF
TRBV19,ASSTDLQTGGDNQPQH
TRBV28,ASSHHRDRDGNTIY
TRBV29-1,SVVIGGGGHTGELF
TRBV5-5,ASSMDRYSYEQY
TRBV2,ASTLTGGQETQY
TRBV27,ASSLSIRRGLNEKLF
TRBV9,ASSSGQAYSGANVLT
TRBV27,ASSPNRNYGYT
TRBV2,ASKPTGGGNTIY
TRBV27,ASSLSIPRAGLNRHEAF
TRBV6-2/TRBV6-3,ASSYWAGNTDTQY
TRBV11-2,ASTPSSGANEQF
TRBV5-8,ASSFRGGETQY
TRBV5-6,ASSFPLAGEEETQY
TRBV7-6,ASSLAAGGSTDTQY
TRBV5-1,ASSPHYGQGGYGYT
TRBV11-2,ASCRHLNEKLF
TRBV28,ASRAQRGHQPQH
TRBV28,ASSFVAAPYNEQF
TRBV6-6,ASSTPGGHFYEQY
TRBV28,ASSLTGGSVTEAF
TRBV19,ASSTDRGPLNTEAF
TRBV28,ASSWAPRGGTLY